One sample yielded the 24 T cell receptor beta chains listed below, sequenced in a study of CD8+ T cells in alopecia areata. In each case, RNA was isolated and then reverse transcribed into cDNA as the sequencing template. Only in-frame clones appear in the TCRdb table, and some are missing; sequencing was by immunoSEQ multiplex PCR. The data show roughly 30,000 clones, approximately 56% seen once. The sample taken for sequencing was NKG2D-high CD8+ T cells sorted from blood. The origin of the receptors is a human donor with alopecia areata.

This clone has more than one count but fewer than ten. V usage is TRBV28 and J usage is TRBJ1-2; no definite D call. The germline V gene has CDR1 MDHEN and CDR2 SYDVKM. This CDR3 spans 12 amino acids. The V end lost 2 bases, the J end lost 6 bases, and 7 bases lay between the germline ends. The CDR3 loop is CASSLTANGYTF. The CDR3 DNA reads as TGTGCCAGCAGTTTAACAGCAAATGGCTACACCTTC.

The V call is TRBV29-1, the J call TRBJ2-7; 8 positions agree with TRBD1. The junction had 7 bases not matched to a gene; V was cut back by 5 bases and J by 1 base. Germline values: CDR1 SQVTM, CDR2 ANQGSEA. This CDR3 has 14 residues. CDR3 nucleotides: TGCAGCGTTTTCGGACAGGGAAGTTCCTACGAGCAGTACTTC. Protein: CSVFGQGSSYEQYF.

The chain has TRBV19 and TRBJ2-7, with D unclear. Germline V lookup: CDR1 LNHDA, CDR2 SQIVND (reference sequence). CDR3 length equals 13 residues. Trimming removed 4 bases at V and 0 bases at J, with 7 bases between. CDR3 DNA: TGTGCCAGTAGTACCGGCAGCTCCTACGAGCAGTACTTC. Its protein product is CASSTGSSYEQYF.

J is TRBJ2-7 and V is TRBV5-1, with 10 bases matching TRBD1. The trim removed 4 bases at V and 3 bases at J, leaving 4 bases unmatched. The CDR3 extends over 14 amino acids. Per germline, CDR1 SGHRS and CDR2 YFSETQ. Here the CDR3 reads CASSRDRGFYEQYF. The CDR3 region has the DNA TGCGCCAGCAGCAGGGACAGGGGATTCTACGAGCAGTACTTC.

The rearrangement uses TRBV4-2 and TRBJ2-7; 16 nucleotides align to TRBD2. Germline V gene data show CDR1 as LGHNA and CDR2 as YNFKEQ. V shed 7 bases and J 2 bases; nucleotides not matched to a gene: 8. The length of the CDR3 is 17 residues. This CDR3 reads CASNSLGLAGGPYEQYF. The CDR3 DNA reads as TGTGCCAGCAACTCACTGGGACTAGCGGGGGGGCCCTACGAGCAGTACTTC.

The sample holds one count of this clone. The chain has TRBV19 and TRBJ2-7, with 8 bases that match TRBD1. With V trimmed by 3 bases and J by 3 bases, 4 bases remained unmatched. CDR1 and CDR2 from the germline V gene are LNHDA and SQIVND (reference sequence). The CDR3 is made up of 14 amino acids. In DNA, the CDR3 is TGTGCCAGTAGTATCACCGGGACAGGCTACGAGCAGTACTTC. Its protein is CASSITGTGYEQYF.

This chain's CDR3 is CASSLGRPVETQYF. The CDR3 DNA reads TGTGCCAGCAGCTTAGGCCGACCGGTGGAGACCCAGTACTTC. The chain carries TRBV7-9 and TRBJ2-5; D is unresolved. Germline V gene sequence: CDR1 SEHNR, CDR2 FQNEAQ (reference sequence). This CDR3 spans 14 amino acids. V lost 1 base, J lost 5 bases, and 11 bases lay in between.

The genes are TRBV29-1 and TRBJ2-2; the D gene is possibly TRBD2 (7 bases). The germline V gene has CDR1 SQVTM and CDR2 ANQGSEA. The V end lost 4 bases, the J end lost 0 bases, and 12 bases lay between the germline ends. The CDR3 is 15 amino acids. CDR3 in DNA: TGCAGCGTTGGGGGGGGCCGCCCGAACACCGGGGAGCTGTTTTTT. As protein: CSVGGGRPNTGELFF.

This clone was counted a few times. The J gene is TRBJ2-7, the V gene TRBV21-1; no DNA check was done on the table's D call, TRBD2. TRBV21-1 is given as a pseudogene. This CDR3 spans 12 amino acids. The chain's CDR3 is CASSKPLYEQYF. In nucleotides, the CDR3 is TGTGCCAGCAGCAAACCCCTCTACGAGCAGTACTTC.

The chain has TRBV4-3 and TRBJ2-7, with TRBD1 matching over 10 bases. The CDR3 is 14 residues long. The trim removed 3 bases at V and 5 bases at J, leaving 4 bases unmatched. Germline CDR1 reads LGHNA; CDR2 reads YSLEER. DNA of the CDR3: TGCGCCAGCAGCCAGACGACAGGGGGCGACGAGCAGTACTTC. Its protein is CASSQTTGGDEQYF.

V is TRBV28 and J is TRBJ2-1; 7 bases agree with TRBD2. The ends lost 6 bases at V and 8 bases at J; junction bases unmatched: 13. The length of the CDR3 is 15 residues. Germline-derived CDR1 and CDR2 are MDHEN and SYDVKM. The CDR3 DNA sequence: TGTGCCAGCAGCCTCCCGGTTCCAGCGGGGCATGAGCAGTTCTTC. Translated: CASSLPVPAGHEQFF.

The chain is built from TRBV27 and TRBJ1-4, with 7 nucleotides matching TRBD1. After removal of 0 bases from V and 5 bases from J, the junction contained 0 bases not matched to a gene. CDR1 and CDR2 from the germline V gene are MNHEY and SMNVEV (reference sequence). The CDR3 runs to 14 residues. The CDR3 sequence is CASSLSGQNEKLFF. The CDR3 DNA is TGTGCCAGCAGTTTATCGGGACAGAATGAAAAACTGTTTTTT.

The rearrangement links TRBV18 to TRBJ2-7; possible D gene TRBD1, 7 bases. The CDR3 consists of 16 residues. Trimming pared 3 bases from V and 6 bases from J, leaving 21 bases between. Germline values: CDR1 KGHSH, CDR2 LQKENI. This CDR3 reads CASSPGWSGGSSEQYF. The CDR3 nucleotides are TGTGCCAGCTCACCGGGCTGGTCAGGGGGGTCAAGCGAGCAGTACTTC.

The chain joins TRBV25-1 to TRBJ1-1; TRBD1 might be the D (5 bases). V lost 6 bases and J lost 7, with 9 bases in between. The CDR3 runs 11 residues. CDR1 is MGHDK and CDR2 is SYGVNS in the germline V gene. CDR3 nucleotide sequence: TGTGCCAGCAGGGGGGGGGTTGAAGCTTTCTTT. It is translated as CASRGGVEAFF.

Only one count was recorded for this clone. As DNA, the CDR3 is TGTGCCAGCATCCAATCCCAGGCTACTGAAGCTTTCTTT. The encoded protein is CASIQSQATEAFF. V and J are TRBV6-1 and TRBJ1-1; D remains ambiguous. Germline loops: CDR1 MNHNS, CDR2 SASEGT. V was shortened by 7 bases and J by 5 bases, with 14 bases between the two germline ends. The CDR3 length is 13 residues.

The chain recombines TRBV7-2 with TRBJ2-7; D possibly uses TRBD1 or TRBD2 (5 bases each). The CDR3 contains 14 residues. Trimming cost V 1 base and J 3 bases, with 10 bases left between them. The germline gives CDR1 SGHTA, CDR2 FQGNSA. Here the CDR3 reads CASSLDPGSYEQYF. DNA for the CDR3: TGTGCCAGCAGCTTAGATCCAGGGAGCTACGAGCAGTACTTC.

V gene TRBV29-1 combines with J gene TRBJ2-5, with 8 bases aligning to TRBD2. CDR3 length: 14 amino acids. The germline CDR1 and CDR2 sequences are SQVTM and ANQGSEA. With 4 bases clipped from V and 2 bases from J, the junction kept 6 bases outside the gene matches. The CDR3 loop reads CSVVPTSEQETQYF. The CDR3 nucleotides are TGCAGCGTTGTCCCGACTAGCGAACAAGAGACCCAGTACTTC.

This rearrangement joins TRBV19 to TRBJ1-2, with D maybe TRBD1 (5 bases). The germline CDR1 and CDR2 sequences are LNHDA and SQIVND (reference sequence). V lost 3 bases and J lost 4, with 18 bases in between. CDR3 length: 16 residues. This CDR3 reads CASSILPGTAFYGYTF. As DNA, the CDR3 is TGTGCCAGTAGTATCCTTCCAGGGACGGCGTTCTATGGCTACACCTTC.

The CDR3 DNA sequence: TGTGCCAGCAGCATATTAAGCTCCTACGAGCAGTACTTC. Its protein is CASSILSSYEQYF. The chain is built from TRBV28 and TRBJ2-7; no reliable D call. V was trimmed by 6 bases and J by 0 bases, leaving 9 bases between them. The CDR3 totals 13 residues. Germline V gene sequence: CDR1 MDHEN, CDR2 SYDVKM.

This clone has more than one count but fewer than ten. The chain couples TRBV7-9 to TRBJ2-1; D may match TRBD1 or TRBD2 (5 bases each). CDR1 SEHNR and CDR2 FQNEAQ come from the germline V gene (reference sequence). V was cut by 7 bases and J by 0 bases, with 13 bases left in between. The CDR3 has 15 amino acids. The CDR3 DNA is TGTGCCAGCACCCGGGACGGTAGCTCCTACAATGAGCAGTTCTTC. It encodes CASTRDGSSYNEQFF.

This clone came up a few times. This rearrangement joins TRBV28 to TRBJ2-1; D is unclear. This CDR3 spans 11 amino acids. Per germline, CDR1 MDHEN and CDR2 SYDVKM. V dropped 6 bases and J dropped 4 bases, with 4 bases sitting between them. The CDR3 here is CASRSYNEQFF. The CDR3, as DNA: TGTGCCAGCAGGAGTTACAATGAGCAGTTCTTC. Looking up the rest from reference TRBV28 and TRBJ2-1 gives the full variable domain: DVKVTQSSRYLVKRTGEKVFLECVQDMDHENMFWYRQDPGLGLRLIYFSYDVKMKEKGDIPEGYSVSREKKERFSLILESASTNQTSMYLCASRSYNEQFFGPGTRLTVL.

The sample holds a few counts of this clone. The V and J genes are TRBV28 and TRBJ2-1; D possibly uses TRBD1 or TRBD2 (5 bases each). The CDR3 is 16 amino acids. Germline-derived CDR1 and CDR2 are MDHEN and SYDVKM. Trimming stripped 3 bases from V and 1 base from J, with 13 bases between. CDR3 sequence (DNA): TGTGCCAGCAGTTTTTTCAGGGACCTTTCCTACAATGAGCAGTTCTTC. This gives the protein CASSFFRDLSYNEQFF.

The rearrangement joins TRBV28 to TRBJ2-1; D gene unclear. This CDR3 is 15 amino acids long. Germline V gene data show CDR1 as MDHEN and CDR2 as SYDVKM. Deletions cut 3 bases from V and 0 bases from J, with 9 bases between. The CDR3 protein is CASSFRGVSYNEQFF. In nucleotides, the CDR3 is TGTGCCAGCAGTTTCCGTGGGGTCTCCTACAATGAGCAGTTCTTC.

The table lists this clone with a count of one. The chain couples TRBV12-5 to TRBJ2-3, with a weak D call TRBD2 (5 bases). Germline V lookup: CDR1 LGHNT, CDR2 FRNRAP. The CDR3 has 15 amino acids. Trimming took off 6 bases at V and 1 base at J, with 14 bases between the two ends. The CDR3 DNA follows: TGTGCTAGTGGCTGGACTCCCGGCGGCACAGATACGCAGTATTTT. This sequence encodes CASGWTPGGTDTQYF.